This entry describes one TCR beta chain. Its target is unknown. The PCR ran on 60 Vbeta and 13 Jbeta primers. Some clones are missing from TCRdb's copy, which holds only in-frame ones; the method was immunoSEQ multiplex PCR. In the table there are approximately 100,000 clones, approximately 72% of which are singletons. The record originates from a study of cytomegalovirus exposure and HLA in healthy donors. Study-wide findings and caveats: The study had only CMV serostatus as immune exposure information. A later analysis, which compared TCR beta chains of equal frequency, found the HLA-associated ones more clonally expanded. The investigators catalogued 180 or so TCR beta chains as cytomegalovirus-associated.

The CDR3 contains 15 residues. Germline CDR1 is LNHDA and CDR2 is SQIVND (reference sequence). Trimming took 4 bases from V and 4 from J, leaving 16 bases between them. This sequence originates from a woman in her fifties or sixties in good health and CMV-seronegative. The material sequenced was PBMCs. This chain connects TRBV19 to TRBJ2-5, with a possible D match to TRBD1 (7 bases). The CDR3: CASSTGDSLGETQYF. The CDR3 DNA is TGTGCCAGTAGTACGGGGGACAGCCTAGGAGAGACCCAGTACTTC.